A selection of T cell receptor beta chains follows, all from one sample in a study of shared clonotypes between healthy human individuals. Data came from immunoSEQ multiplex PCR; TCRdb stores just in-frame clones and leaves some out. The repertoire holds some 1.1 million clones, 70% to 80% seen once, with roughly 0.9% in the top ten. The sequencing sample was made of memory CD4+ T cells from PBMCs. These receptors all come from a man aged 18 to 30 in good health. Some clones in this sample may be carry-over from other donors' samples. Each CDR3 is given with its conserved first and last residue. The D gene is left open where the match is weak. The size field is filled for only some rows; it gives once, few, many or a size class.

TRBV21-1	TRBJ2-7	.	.	CASSKLRVPYEQYF	TGTGCCAGCAGCAAACTCAGGGTACCCTACGAGCAGTACTTC
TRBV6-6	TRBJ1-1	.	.	CASSYIPARAHTEAFF	TGTGCCAGCAGTTACATTCCAGCGAGGGCCCACACTGAAGCTTTCTTT
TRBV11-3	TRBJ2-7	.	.	CASSSDRASREQYF	TGTGCCAGCAGCTCGGACCGGGCGAGTCGGGAGCAGTACTTC
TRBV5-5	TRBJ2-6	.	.	CASSLGLGYGANVLTF	TGTGCCAGCAGCTTGGGTTTAGGGTATGGGGCCAACGTCCTGACTTTC
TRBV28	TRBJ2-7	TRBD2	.	CASSLRGLAGGGEQYF	TGTGCCAGCAGTTTAAGGGGACTAGCGGGAGGGGGTGAGCAGTACTTC
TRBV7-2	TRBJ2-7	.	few	CASSLGYGFDYEQYF	TGTGCCAGCAGCTTAGGCTATGGGTTTGACTACGAGCAGTACTTC
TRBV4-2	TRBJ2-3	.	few	CASSQVEANADTQYF	TGTGCCAGCAGCCAAGTCGAGGCAAACGCAGATACGCAGTATTTT
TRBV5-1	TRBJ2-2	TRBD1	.	CASSPGDRVNTGELFF	TGCGCCAGCAGCCCGGGGGACAGGGTGAACACCGGGGAGCTGTTTTTT
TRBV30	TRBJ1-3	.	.	CAWSERGVGNTIYF	TGTGCCTGGAGTGAGAGGGGGGTCGGAAACACCATATATTTT
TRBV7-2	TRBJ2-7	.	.	CASSPDPVAGEQYF	TGTGCCAGCAGCCCCGATCCCGTCGCGGGCGAGCAGTACTTC
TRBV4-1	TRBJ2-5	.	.	CASSQGRVNQETQYF	TGCGCCAGCAGCCAAGGAAGGGTAAACCAAGAGACCCAGTACTTC
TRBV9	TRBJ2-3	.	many	CASSVRWGAPADTQYF	TGTGCCAGCAGCGTCAGGTGGGGGGCGCCGGCAGATACGCAGTATTTT
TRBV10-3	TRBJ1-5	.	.	CAISAGTLDQPQHF	TGTGCCATCAGTGCCGGGACACTAGATCAGCCCCAGCATTTT
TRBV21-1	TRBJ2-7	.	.	CASSTSLERGTGYEQYF	TGTGCCAGCAGCACATCCCTTGAGAGAGGGACGGGCTACGAGCAGTACTTC
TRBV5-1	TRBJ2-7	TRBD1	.	CASSPGGADYEQYF	TGTGCCAGCAGCCCAGGGGGCGCGGACTACGAGCAGTACTTC
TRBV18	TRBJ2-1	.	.	CASSRDEFYEQFF	TGTGCCAGCTCACGCGACGAATTTTATGAGCAGTTCTTC
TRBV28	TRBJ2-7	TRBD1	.	CASSLPRGYEQYF	TGTGCCAGCAGTTTACCCAGGGGGTACGAGCAGTACTTC
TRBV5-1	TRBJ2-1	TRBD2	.	CASSWPGAGRENEQFF	TGCGCCAGCAGCTGGCCGGGAGCGGGAAGGGAAAATGAGCAGTTCTTC
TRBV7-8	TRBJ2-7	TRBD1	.	CASSRTQGYYEQYF	TGTGCCAGCAGCCGAACACAGGGGTACTACGAGCAGTACTTC
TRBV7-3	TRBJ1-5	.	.	CASSFGTREGQPQHF	TGTGCCAGCAGCTTTGGGACCAGGGAAGGTCAGCCCCAGCATTTT
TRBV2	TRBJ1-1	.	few	CASRRLQNTEAFF	TGTGCCAGTCGCCGGTTACAGAACACTGAAGCTTTCTTT
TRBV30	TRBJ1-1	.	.	CASRMNTEAFF	TGTGCCTCCCGTATGAACACTGAAGCTTTCTTT
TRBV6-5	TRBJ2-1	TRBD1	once	CASRRDTGVYNEQFF	TGTGCCAGCAGACGCGATACAGGGGTTTACAATGAGCAGTTCTTC
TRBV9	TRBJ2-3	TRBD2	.	CASSAGLVSTDTQYF	TGTGCCAGCAGCGCAGGACTAGTGAGCACAGATACGCAGTATTTT
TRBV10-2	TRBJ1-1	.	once	CASSEVPPRTEAFF	TGCGCCAGCAGTGAGGTTCCCCCGAGGACTGAAGCTTTCTTT
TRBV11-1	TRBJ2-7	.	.	CASSLVRDTNYEQYF	TGTGCCAGCAGCCTCGTCCGGGACACGAACTACGAGCAGTACTTC
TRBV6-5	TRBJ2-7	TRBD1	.	CASSYWGQGYEQYF	TGTGCCAGCAGTTACTGGGGACAGGGCTACGAGCAGTACTTC
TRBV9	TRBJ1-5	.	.	CASSVAGGGNQPQHF	TGTGCCAGCAGCGTAGCCGGGGGAGGCAATCAGCCCCAGCATTTT
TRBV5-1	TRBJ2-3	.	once	CASSLGTARTDTQYF	TGCGCCAGCAGCTTGGGGACAGCCCGCACAGATACGCAGTATTTT